These T cell receptor beta chains were read from a single sample in a study of cytomegalovirus exposure and HLA in healthy donors. The assay was immunoSEQ multiplex PCR, and TCRdb's table has in-frame clones only and misses some. The table lists some 160,000 clones, around 77% of them singletons. Sample: PBMCs. These receptors all come from a man between 50 and 59 years old in good health and CMV-seropositive. CDR3s include the opening cysteine and the closing phenylalanine or tryptophan. The D gene is left open where the match is weak. Clone size appears in some rows only: once, few, many, or a class for an expanded clone.

J | D | V | size | DNA | CDR3
TRBJ2-7 | TRBD1 | TRBV5-1 | . | TGCGCCAGCAGTCCGGACAGGGACCCCTGGTACGAGCAGTACTTC | CASSPDRDPWYEQYF
TRBJ2-3 | . | TRBV11-3 | once | TGTGCCAGCAGCAGGGGGACCACAGATACGCAGTATTTT | CASSRGTTDTQYF
TRBJ1-3 | . | TRBV9 | once | TGTGCCAGCAGCGCGCCTCAGGGAGGCTCTGGAAACACCATATATTTT | CASSAPQGGSGNTIYF
TRBJ2-2 | TRBD1 | TRBV10-3 | . | TGTGCCATCAGTGGGGGACAGGGGGGCACCGGGGAGCTGTTTTTT | CAISGGQGGTGELFF
TRBJ2-7 | . | TRBV14 | . | TGTGCCAGCAGCTCTAACTACGAGCAGTACTTC | CASSSNYEQYF
TRBJ2-7 | TRBD1 | TRBV5-1 | . | TGCGCCAGCAGCTTGGTTCCGGGACAGGAGCCCTACGAGCAGTACTTC | CASSLVPGQEPYEQYF
TRBJ1-3 | . | TRBV4-3 | . | TGCGCCAGCAGCCAGTACAGGGGAAACACCATATATTTT | CASSQYRGNTIYF
TRBJ2-3 | . | TRBV5-4 | . | TGTGCCAGCAGCTTGGGGCTAGGGGACACAGATACGCAGTATTTT | CASSLGLGDTDTQYF
TRBJ1-1 | . | TRBV4-1 | . | TGCGCCAGCAGCCGACTCAGGGACACTGAAGCTTTCTTT | CASSRLRDTEAFF
TRBJ1-1 | TRBD1 | TRBV19 | few | TGTGCCAGTAACAGGGGGGGGAAGAACACTGAAGCTTTCTTT | CASNRGGKNTEAFF
TRBJ2-7 | TRBD1 | TRBV6-1 | . | TGTGCCAGCAGTGAACGAGGACAGGGGGCGGGGGAGCAGTACTTC | CASSERGQGAGEQYF
TRBJ2-5 | TRBD2 | TRBV7-6 | . | TGTGCCAGCAGTCTCGACGCGGGGCGGGGGGAGCAGTACTTC | CASSLDAGRGEQYF
TRBJ2-4 | . | TRBV4-2 | . | TGTGCCAGCAGCTCCGGCGCAGGGGAGGGAAACATTCAGTACTTC | CASSSGAGEGNIQYF
TRBJ2-7 | . | TRBV7-2 | . | TGTGCCAGCAGCTTAGCGGTTGTTGGGGCCTCGCTCTACGAGCAGTACTTC | CASSLAVVGASLYEQYF
TRBJ1-1 | . | TRBV19 | . | TGTGCCAGTAGTATAGAAACACAGAACACTGAAGCTTTCTTT | CASSIETQNTEAFF
TRBJ1-2 | TRBD1 | TRBV4-1 | . | TGCGCCAGCAGCCAGACCGCGACAGGGGTGCTAAACTATGGCTACACCTTC | CASSQTATGVLNYGYTF
TRBJ2-3 | TRBD2 | TRBV5-1 | . | TGCGCCAGCAGCACGGGACTAGCGGGGGTAACTAGCACAGATACGCAGTATTTT | CASSTGLAGVTSTDTQYF
TRBJ2-3 | . | TRBV30 | . | TGTGCCTGGAGGGCAGGGCCGACTAGTCTTGGGCGCACAGATACGCAGTATTTT | CAWRAGPTSLGRTDTQYF
TRBJ2-7 | TRBD2 | TRBV7-3 | . | TGTGCCAGCAGCCTATCCGGGACTACTATTTTTACAGAGCAGTACTTC | CASSLSGTTIFTEQYF
TRBJ1-6 | . | TRBV28 | . | TGTGCCAGCGGGGCCTCACCCCTCCACTTT | CASGASPLHF
TRBJ2-5 | . | TRBV9 | once | TGTGCCAGCAGCGTAGGTCCGGGTCAAGAGACCCAGTACTTC | CASSVGPGQETQYF
TRBJ1-2 | TRBD1 | TRBV7-2 | . | TGTGCCAGCAGCCAAGCCGGACAGGCCTATGGCTACACCTTC | CASSQAGQAYGYTF
TRBJ1-3 | . | TRBV27 | . | TGTGCCAGTCGACGGAGCTCTGGAAACACCATATATTTT | CASRRSSGNTIYF
TRBJ1-3 | TRBD1 | TRBV5-1 | once | TGCGCCAGCAGCATAGCTGGGACAGAAAGAAACACCATATATTTT | CASSIAGTERNTIYF
TRBJ2-4 | . | TRBV4-1 | once | TGCGCCAGCAGCCGCGACGCCGGGGGTGCCAAAAACATTCAGTACTTC | CASSRDAGGAKNIQYF
TRBJ1-2 | TRBD1 | TRBV19 | . | TGTGCCAGTAGTACCACAGGGGGCCTTGGCTACACCTTC | CASSTTGGLGYTF
TRBJ2-7 | . | TRBV2 | . | TGTGCCAGCAAAGGCCAGGGAATGTTTCGCGAGCAGTACTTC | CASKGQGMFREQYF
TRBJ2-1 | TRBD1 | TRBV5-8 | . | TGTGCCAGCAGCTCCCGGGACAGGGGAGTGGTCAATGAGCAGTTCTTC | CASSSRDRGVVNEQFF
TRBJ2-3 | . | TRBV6-4 | . | TGTGCCAGCAGTGAGGCTCCGGGGGGCGGAGATACGCAGTATTTT | CASSEAPGGGDTQYF
TRBJ2-7 | . | TRBV6-5 | . | TGTGCCAGCAGGGCTCAGGGTCGATACTACGAGCAGTACTTC | CASRAQGRYYEQYF
TRBJ2-7 | . | TRBV7-2 | . | TGTGCCAGCAGCACTCGGAGAGCACTAACTCCGTACGAGCAGTACTTC | CASSTRRALTPYEQYF
TRBJ2-2 | . | TRBV7-2 | . | TGTGCCAGCAGCTTTACTCGATCGAACACCGGGGAGCTGTTTTTT | CASSFTRSNTGELFF
TRBJ1-2 | TRBD1 | TRBV10-2 | . | TGCGCCAGCAGTGGAGACAGGGGAACTTCTGGCTACACCTTC | CASSGDRGTSGYTF
TRBJ1-6 | TRBD1 | TRBV19 | . | TGTGCCAGTAGTATAGTCCGGACAGGGAATTCACCCCTCCACTTT | CASSIVRTGNSPLHF
TRBJ2-3 | . | TRBV7-9 | . | TGTGCCAGCGCCGAGGGCGGGGGCCGCACAGATACGCAGTATTTT | CASAEGGGRTDTQYF